Included here is one T cell receptor (beta chain) sequence, with context. The antigen is not known. This sample is part of a study of shared clonotypes between healthy human individuals. As for the study in general: The donor group consisted of two women and three men, aged 18 to 49. Overall study results and limits: The naive CD4 repertoires of a handful of donors were compared, and around 4.9% of clonotypes were shared.

Samples underwent the assay at deep level. Original handling: Junction-only sequences without quality scores came from ImmunoSEQ, so filtering differed. TCRdb's table, derived via immunoSEQ multiplex PCR, lists solely in-frame clones and lacks some. V and J calls and clone size follow that table, whereas D and trimming were derived from the DNA. The sample shows some 900,000 clones, more than 75% of them seen only once. CDR1 SQVTM and CDR2 ANQGSEA come from the germline V gene. The V end lost 2 bases, the J end lost 0 bases, and 7 bases lay between the germline ends. This CDR3 is 14 amino acids long. The receptor was isolated from a man aged 18 to 29 in good health. The gene calls are TRBV29-1 and TRBJ2-2, with unresolved D. Material for sequencing was memory CD4+ T cells sorted from blood. As for subset: CD45RA-negative fraction. The CDR3 protein is CSVETHANTGELFF. In nucleotides, the CDR3 is TGCAGCGTTGAAACACACGCGAACACCGGGGAGCTGTTTTTT.